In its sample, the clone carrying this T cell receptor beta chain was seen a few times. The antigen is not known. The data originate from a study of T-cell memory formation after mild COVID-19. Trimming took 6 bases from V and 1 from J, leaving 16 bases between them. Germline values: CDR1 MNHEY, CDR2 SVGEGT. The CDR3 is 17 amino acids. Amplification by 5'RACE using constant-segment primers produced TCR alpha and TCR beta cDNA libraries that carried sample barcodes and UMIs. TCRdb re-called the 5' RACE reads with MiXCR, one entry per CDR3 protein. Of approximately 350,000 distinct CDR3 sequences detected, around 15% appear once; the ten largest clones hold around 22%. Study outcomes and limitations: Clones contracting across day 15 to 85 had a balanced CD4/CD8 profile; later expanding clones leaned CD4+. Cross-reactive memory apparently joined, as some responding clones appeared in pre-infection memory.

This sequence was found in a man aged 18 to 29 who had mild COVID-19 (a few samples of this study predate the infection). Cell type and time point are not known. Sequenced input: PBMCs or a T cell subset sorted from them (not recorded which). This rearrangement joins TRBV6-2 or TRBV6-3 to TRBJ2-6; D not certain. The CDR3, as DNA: TGTGCCAGCAGCCTACTACCTACCTTGTCTGGGGCCAACGTCCTGACTTTC. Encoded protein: CASSLLPTLSGANVLTF.